These 9 T cell receptor beta chains share one sample of origin, sequenced in a study of PD-1 blockade in classical Hodgkin lymphoma. All patients relapsed after autologous stem cell transplantation, and brentuximab vedotin exposure varied. Magnetic negative selection of thawed PBMCs was the method by which CD4+ T cells were purified. The assay was immunoSEQ multiplex PCR, and TCRdb's table has in-frame clones only and misses some. Among 30,000 or so clones listed, 75% to 95% were seen once. The sample consisted of CD4+ T cells from blood, taken at baseline. These receptor sequences come from a human donor with classical Hodgkin lymphoma.

CDR3 sequence: CASSATGTGSEAFF. In nucleotides, the CDR3 is TGCGCCAGCAGCGCGACCGGGACAGGGTCTGAAGCTTTCTTT. This chain joins TRBV5-1 and TRBJ1-1, with 9 bases identical to TRBD1. V shed 4 bases and J 6 bases; nucleotides not matched to a gene: 7. Germline CDR1 is SGHRS and CDR2 is YFSETQ. This CDR3 comprises 14 residues.

The rearrangement links TRBV6-6 to TRBJ2-7; 7 bases are a match to TRBD1. Germline CDR1 is MNHNY and CDR2 is SVGAGI (reference sequence). The CDR3 runs 15 residues. The J segment lost 3 bases and the V segment lost 5 bases, leaving 10 bases of the junction unmatched. CDR3: CASSDPGQVFYEQYF. In nucleotides, the CDR3 is TGTGCCAGCAGTGACCCAGGACAGGTTTTCTACGAGCAGTACTTC.

The chain has TRBV5-1 and TRBJ2-7; D possibly corresponds to TRBD2 (5 bases). Trimming stripped 0 bases from V and 7 bases from J, with 11 bases between. Germline V gene data show CDR1 as SGHRS and CDR2 as YFSETQ. The CDR3 is 13 amino acids. For the CDR3, the DNA is TGCGCCAGCAGCTTGGGTGGGTCGGGAGAGCAGTACTTC. Translating gives CASSLGGSGEQYF.

This rearrangement joins TRBV30 to TRBJ1-1; 11 nucleotides line up with TRBD1. The length of the CDR3 is 12 residues. V lost 4 bases and J lost 8; bases outside the gene matches: 3. The germline V gene has CDR1 GTSNPN and CDR2 SVGIG (reference sequence). The CDR3 region has the DNA TGTGCCTGGACGGACAGGGGGCGCGAAGCTTTCTTT. Translating gives CAWTDRGREAFF.

The gene calls are TRBV27 and TRBJ2-3; 7 bases align to TRBD1. With V trimmed by 3 bases and J by 2 bases, 23 bases remained unmatched. Germline V gene sequence: CDR1 MNHEY, CDR2 SMNVEV (reference sequence). The CDR3 has 21 amino acids. The CDR3 sequence: CASSFGPLWGMRGPSTDTQYF. The CDR3 DNA reads TGTGCCAGCAGTTTTGGGCCCCTTTGGGGTATGAGGGGGCCCTCCACAGATACGCAGTATTTT.

The table lists this clone with a count of one. The chain employs TRBV27 and TRBJ2-2, with D possibly matching TRBD1 (5 bases). The germline CDR1 and CDR2 sequences are MNHEY and SMNVEV (reference sequence). The V end was cut by 6 bases, the J end by 3 bases, with 11 bases between. The length of the CDR3 is 14 residues. The CDR3 loop is CASRTRVDTGELFF. Here the CDR3 DNA reads TGTGCCAGCAGAACCAGGGTGGACACCGGGGAGCTGTTTTTT.

This chain uses TRBV5-6 with TRBJ2-1; D call uncertain. Germline lookup yields CDR1 SGHDT and CDR2 YYEEEE. The CDR3 has 16 residues. The V end lost 0 bases, the J end lost 0 bases, and 10 bases lay between the germline ends. The CDR3 sequence: CASSLVGPSSYNEQFF. CDR3 DNA: TGTGCCAGCAGCTTGGTCGGGCCAAGCTCCTACAATGAGCAGTTCTTC.

This clone has just one count. The chain's CDR3 is CASSATGQTQYF. CDR3 bases: TGTGCCAGCAGCGCGACAGGGCAAACGCAGTATTTT. The chain employs TRBV6-1 and TRBJ2-3; TRBD1 aligns across 7 bases. The CDR3 runs to 12 residues. J gave up 9 bases and V 6 bases, and 6 bases lay outside the gene matches. CDR1 MNHNS and CDR2 SASEGT come from the germline V gene.

J is TRBJ2-1 and V is TRBV5-6; D may match TRBD1 or TRBD2 (5 bases each). Germline assignment: CDR1 SGHDT and CDR2 YYEEEE. Deletions cut 4 bases from V and 0 bases from J, with 14 bases between. The CDR3 is 16 amino acids. The CDR3 DNA reads as TGTGCCAGCAGCCCGGGGCTCGCCAGCTCCTACAATGAGCAGTTCTTC. Its translation is CASSPGLASSYNEQFF.